This TCR beta chain was found in a study of T cells in Graves' hyperthyroidism and ophthalmopathy. Authors of the study amplified TCR beta CDR3 regions from RNA transcripts. First-round RT-PCR of the TCR CDR3 relied on the HTBI primer set. A single record per CDR3 protein comes from TCRdb applying MiXCR to the multiplex PCR reads. The table has a few hundred thousand distinct CDR3 sequences, about 15% seen once. The source of the PBMCs was around 9 ml of fresh peripheral blood. This CDR3 comprises 14 residues. Trimming cost V 2 bases and J 3 bases, with 10 bases left between them. Germline V CDR1 and CDR2: KGHDR, SFDVKD.

The sequence was collected from a woman aged 25 to 45 with Graves' hyperthyroidism. This chain links TRBV24-1 with TRBJ2-7, with D perhaps matching TRBD2 (5 bases). Sequencing was done on a sample of blood. The CDR3 DNA reads TGTGCCACCAGTGATTCCGCCCGGGACTACGAGCAGTACTTC. It is translated as CATSDSARDYEQYF.